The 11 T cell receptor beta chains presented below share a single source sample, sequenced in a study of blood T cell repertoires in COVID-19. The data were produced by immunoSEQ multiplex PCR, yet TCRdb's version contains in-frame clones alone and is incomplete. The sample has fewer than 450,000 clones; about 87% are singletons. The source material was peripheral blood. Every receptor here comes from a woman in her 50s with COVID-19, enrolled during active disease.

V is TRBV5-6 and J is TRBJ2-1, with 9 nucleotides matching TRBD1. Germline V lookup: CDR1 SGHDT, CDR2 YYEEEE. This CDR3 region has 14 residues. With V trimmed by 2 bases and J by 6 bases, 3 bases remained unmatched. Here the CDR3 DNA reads TGTGCCAGCAGCTTACGACAGGGGGGCAATGAGCAGTTCTTC. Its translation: CASSLRQGGNEQFF.

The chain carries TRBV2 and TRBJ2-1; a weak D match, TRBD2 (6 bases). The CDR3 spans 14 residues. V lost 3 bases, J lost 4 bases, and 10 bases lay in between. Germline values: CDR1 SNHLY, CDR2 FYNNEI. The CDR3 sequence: CASSDRGLYNEQFF. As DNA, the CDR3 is TGTGCCAGCAGTGATAGGGGACTTTACAATGAGCAGTTCTTC.

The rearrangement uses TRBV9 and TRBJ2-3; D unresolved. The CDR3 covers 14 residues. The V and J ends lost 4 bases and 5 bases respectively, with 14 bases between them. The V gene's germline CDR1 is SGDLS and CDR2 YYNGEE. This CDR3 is CASSPWLLQDTQYF. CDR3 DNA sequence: TGTGCCAGCAGCCCCTGGTTACTCCAAGATACGCAGTATTTT. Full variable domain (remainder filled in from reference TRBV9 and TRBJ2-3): DSGVTQTPKHLITATGQRVTLRCSPRSGDLSVYWYQQSLDQGLQFLIQYYNGEERAKGNILERFSAQQFPDLHSELNLSSLELGDSALYFCASSPWLLQDTQYFGPGTRLTVL.

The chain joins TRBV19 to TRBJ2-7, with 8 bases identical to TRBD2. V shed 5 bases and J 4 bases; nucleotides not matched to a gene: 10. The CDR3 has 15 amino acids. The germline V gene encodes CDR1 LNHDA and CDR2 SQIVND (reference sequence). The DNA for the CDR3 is TGTGCCAGTAGTCTCTTAGGAGCGGGGGAGTACGAGCAGTACTTC. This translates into CASSLLGAGEYEQYF.

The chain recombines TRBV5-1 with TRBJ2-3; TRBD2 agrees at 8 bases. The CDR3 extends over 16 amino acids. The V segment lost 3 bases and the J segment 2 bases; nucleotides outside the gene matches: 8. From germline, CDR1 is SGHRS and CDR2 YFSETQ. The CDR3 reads CASSSRTSQNTDTQYF. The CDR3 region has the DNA TGCGCCAGCAGCTCACGGACTAGCCAAAACACAGATACGCAGTATTTT.

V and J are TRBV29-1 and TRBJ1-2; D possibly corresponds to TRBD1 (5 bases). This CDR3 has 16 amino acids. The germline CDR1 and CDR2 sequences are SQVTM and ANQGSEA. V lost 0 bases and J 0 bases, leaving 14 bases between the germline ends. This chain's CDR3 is CSVEDLHTGTNYGYTF. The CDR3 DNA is TGCAGCGTTGAAGATCTTCATACAGGAACTAACTATGGCTACACCTTC. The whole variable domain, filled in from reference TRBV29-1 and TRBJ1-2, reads SAVISQKPSRDICQRGTSLTIQCQVDSQVTMMFWYRQQPGQSLTLIATANQGSEATYESGFVIDKFPISRPNLTFSTLTVSNMSPEDSSIYLCSVEDLHTGTNYGYTFGSGTRLTVV.

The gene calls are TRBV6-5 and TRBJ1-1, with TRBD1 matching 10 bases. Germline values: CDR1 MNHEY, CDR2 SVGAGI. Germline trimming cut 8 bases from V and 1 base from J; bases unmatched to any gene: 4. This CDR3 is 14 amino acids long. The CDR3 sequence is CASRDRGPNTEAFF. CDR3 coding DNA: TGTGCCAGCCGGGACAGGGGACCGAACACTGAAGCTTTCTTT.

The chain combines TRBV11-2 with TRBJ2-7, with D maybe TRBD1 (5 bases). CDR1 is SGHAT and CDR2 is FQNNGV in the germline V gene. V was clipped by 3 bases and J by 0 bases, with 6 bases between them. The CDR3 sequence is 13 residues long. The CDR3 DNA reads TGTGCCAGCAGCTTGGACAACTCCTACGAGCAGTACTTC. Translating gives CASSLDNSYEQYF. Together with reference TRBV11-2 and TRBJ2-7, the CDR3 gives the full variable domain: EAGVAQSPRYKIIEKRQSVAFWCNPISGHATLYWYQQILGQGPKLLIQFQNNGVVDDSQLPKDRFSAERLKGVDSTLKIQPAKLEDSAVYLCASSLDNSYEQYFGPGTRLTVT.

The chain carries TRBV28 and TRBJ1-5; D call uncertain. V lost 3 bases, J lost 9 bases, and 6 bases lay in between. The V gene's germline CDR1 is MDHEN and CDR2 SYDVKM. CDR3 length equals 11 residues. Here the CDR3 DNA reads TGTGCCAGCAGTTTTCCGGGGCCCCAGCATTTT. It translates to CASSFPGPQHF.

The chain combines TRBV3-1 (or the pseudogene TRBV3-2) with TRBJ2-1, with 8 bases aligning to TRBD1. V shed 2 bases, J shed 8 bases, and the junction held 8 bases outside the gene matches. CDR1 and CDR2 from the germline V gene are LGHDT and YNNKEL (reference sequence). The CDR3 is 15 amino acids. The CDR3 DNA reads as TGTGCCAGCAGCCAAACCCCGGACAGGGTGCATGAGCAGTTCTTC. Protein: CASSQTPDRVHEQFF.

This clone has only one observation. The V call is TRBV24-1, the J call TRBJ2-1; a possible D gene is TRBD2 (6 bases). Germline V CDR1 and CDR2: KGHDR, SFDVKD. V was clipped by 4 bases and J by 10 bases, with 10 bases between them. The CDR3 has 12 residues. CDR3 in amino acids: CATSDPGLEQFF. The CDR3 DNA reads TGTGCCACCAGTGACCCGGGACTCGAGCAGTTCTTC.